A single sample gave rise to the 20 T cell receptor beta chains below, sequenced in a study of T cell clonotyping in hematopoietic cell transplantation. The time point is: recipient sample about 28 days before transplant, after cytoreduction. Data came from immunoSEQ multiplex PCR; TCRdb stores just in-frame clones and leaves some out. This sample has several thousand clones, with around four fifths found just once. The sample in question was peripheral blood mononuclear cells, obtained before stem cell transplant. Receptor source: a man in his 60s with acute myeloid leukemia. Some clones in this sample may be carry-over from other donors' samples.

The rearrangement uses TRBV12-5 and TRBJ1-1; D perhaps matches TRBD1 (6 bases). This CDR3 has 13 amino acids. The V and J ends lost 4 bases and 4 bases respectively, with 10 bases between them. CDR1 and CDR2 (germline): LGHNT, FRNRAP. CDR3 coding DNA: TGTGCTAGTGGTTACATCAGGGGCACTGAAGCTTTCTTT. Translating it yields CASGYIRGTEAFF.

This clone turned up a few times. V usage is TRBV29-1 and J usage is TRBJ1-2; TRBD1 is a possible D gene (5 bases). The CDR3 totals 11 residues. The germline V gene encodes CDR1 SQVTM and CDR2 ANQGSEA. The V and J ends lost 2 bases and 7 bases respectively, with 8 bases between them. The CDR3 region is CSVEQGGGYTF. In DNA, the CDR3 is TGCAGCGTTGAACAGGGTGGTGGCTACACCTTC.

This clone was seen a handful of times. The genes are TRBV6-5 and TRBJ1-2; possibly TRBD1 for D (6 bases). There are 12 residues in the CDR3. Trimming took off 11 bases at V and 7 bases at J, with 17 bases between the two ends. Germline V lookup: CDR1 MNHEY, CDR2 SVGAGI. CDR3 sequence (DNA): TGTGCCTGCTCGGGGGGGCCCGGTGGCTACACCTTC. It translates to CACSGGPGGYTF.

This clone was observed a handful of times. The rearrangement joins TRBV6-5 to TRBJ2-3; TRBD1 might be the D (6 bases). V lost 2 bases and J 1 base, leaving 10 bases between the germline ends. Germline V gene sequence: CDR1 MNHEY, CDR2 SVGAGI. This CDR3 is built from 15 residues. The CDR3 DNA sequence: TGTGCCAGCAGTTACGGGGGCTCCGGCACAGATACGCAGTATTTT. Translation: CASSYGGSGTDTQYF.

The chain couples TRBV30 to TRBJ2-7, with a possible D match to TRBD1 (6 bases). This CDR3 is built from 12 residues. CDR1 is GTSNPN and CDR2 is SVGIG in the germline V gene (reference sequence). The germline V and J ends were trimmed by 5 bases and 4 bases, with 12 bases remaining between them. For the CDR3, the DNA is TGTGCCTGGTCCGGGACACCGTACGAGCAGTACTTC. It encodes CAWSGTPYEQYF.

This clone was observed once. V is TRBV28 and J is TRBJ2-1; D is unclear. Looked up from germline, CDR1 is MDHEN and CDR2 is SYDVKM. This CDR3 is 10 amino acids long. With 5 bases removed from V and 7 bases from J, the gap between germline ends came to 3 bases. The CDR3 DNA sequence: TGTGCCAGCAGTCGAAATGAGCAGTTCTTC. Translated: CASSRNEQFF. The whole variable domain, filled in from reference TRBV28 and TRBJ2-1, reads DVKVTQSSRYLVKRTGEKVFLECVQDMDHENMFWYRQDPGLGLRLIYFSYDVKMKEKGDIPEGYSVSREKKERFSLILESASTNQTSMYLCASSRNEQFFGPGTRLTVL.

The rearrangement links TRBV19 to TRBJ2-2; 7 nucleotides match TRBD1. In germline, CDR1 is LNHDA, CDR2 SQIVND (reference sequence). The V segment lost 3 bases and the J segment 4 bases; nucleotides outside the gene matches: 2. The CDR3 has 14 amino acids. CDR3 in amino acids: CASSIRTGTGELFF. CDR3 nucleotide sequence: TGTGCCAGTAGTATCCGGACAGGCACCGGGGAGCTGTTTTTT.

For the CDR3, the DNA is TGTGCCAGCAGTAGCCGGGGGGAGTCCTACGAGCAGTACTTC. Translated, it gives CASSSRGESYEQYF. The chain is built from TRBV6-1 and TRBJ2-7, with 7 bases aligning to TRBD2. With 5 bases clipped from V and 1 base from J, the junction kept 5 bases outside the gene matches. The CDR3 extends over 14 amino acids. The germline V gene has CDR1 MNHNS and CDR2 SASEGT.

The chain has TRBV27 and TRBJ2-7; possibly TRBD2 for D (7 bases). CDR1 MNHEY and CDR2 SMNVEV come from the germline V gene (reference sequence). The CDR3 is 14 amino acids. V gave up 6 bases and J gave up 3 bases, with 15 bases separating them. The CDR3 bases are TGTGCCAGCAGCCCGGCGGGGGCTAACTACGAGCAGTACTTC. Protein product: CASSPAGANYEQYF.

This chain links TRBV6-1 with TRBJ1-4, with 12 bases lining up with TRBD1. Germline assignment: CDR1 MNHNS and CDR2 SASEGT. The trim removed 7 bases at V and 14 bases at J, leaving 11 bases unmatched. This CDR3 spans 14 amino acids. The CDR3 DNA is TGTGCCAGCATCGAGCGGGACAGGGGGCGTAGGCTGTTTTTT. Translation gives CASIERDRGRRLFF.

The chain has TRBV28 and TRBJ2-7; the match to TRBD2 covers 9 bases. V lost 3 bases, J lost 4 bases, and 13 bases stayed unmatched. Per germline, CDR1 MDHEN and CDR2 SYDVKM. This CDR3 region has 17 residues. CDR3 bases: TGTGCCAGCAGTTTGGGTGGACTAGCGTTAGTCAGTTACGAGCAGTACTTC. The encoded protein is CASSLGGLALVSYEQYF. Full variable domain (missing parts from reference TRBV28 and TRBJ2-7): DVKVTQSSRYLVKRTGEKVFLECVQDMDHENMFWYRQDPGLGLRLIYFSYDVKMKEKGDIPEGYSVSREKKERFSLILESASTNQTSMYLCASSLGGLALVSYEQYFGPGTRLTVT.

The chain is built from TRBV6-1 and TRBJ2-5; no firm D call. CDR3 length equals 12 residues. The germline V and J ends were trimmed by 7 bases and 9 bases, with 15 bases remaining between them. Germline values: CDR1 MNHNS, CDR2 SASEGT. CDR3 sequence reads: CASTTEGNAQYF. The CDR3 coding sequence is TGTGCCAGCACGACGGAAGGGAATGCCCAGTACTTC.

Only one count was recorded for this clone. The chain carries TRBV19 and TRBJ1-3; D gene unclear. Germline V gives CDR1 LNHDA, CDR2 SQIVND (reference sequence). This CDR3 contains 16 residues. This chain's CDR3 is CADLSWVPLSGNTIYF. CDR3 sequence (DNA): TGTGCAGACTTATCTTGGGTTCCGCTCTCTGGAAACACCATATATTTT.

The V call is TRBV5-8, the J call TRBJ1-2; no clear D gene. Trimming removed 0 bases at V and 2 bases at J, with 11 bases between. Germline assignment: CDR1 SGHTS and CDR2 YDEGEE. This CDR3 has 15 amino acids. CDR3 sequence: CASSLDSGFNYGYTF. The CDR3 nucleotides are TGTGCCAGCAGCTTGGATTCAGGTTTCAACTATGGCTACACCTTC.

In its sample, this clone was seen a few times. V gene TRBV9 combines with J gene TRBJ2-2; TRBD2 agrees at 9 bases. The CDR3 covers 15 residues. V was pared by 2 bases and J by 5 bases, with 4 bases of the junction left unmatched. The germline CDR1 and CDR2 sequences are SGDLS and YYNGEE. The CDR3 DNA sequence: TGTGCCAGCAGCGTCACTAGCGGGTGGACCGGGGAGCTGTTTTTT. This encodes CASSVTSGWTGELFF.

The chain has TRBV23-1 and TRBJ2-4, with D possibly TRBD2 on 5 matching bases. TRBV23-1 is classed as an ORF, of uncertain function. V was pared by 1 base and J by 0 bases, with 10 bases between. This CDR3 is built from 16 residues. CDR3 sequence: CASSQFRELAKNIQYF. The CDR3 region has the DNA TGCGCCAGCAGTCAATTTAGGGAGCTAGCCAAAAACATTCAGTACTTC.

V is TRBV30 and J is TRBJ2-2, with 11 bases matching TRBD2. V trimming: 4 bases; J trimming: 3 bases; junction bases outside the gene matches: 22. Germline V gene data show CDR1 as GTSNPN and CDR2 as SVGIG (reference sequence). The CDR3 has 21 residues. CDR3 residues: CAWTRGGLAGGQPYDTGELFF. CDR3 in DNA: TGTGCCTGGACTCGAGGGGGGCTAGCGGGGGGCCAGCCTTATGACACCGGGGAGCTGTTTTTT.

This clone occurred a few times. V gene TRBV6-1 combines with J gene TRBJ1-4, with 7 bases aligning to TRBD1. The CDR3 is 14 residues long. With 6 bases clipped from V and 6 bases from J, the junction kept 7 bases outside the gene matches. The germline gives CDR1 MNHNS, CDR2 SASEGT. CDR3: CASRRQGVDEKLFF. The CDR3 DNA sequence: TGTGCCAGCAGGAGACAGGGTGTGGATGAAAAACTGTTTTTT.

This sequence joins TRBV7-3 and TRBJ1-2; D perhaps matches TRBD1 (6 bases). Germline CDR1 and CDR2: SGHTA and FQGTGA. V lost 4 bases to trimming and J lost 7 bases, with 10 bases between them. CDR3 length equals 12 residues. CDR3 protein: CASSSTGAGYTF. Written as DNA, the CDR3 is TGTGCCAGCAGCTCGACAGGTGCTGGCTACACCTTC.

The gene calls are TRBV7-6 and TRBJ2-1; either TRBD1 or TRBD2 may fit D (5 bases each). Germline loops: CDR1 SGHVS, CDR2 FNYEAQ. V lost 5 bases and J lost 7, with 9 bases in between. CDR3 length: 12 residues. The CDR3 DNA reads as TGTGCCAGCAGCCCGTGGGGGAATGAGCAGTTCTTC. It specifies CASSPWGNEQFF.